A selection of T cell receptor beta chains follows, all from one sample in a study of shared clonotypes between healthy human individuals. TCRdb keeps only in-frame clones here, not all; method: immunoSEQ multiplex PCR. The table lists about 2,200,000 clones, roughly 91% of them singletons, with about 1.5% in the top ten. The specimen was naive CD8+ T cells from PBMCs. The source is a man aged 18 to 30 in good health. Some clones in this sample may be carry-over from other donors' samples. CDR3s leave out the opening cysteine and the closing phenylalanine or tryptophan.

j_call cdr3_length v_call cdr3_aa
TRBJ2-2 17 TRBV28 ASSFDPTSGIVNTGELF
TRBJ2-4 13 TRBV4-2 ASSQARAPKNIQY
TRBJ1-1 14 TRBV4-1 ASSQVSTILNTEAF
TRBJ2-1 9 TRBV10-2 ASSDAVEQF
TRBJ2-3 20 TRBV27 ASSLPPDRAAGLSWSTDTQY
TRBJ1-5 13 TRBV28 ASSPPGGGDQPQH
TRBJ1-1 12 TRBV27 ASSFGTLNTEAF
TRBJ1-1 12 TRBV27 ASSLSGAGTEAF
TRBJ1-1 13 TRBV27 ASSPLGGMNTEAF
TRBJ1-2 12 TRBV27 ASSPTRTGFGYT
TRBJ2-3 11 TRBV4-1 ASSQSILHTQY
TRBJ1-2 13 TRBV5-5 ASSSELGQLYGYT
TRBJ1-2 13 TRBV9 ASSVADWTGDGYT
TRBJ2-7 11 TRBV7-9 ASSLDGGYEQY
TRBJ2-1 13 TRBV7-6 ASSLGIWGLGEQF
TRBJ1-1 14 TRBV18 ASSPGPQGMNTEAF
TRBJ1-4 14 TRBV28 ASSLLETGVYEKLF
TRBJ2-2 12 TRBV7-8 ASSLTVNTGELF
TRBJ1-1 11 TRBV11-3 ASSLIMNTEAF
TRBJ2-7 11 TRBV19 ASSMRGSYEQY
TRBJ2-7 10 TRBV7-2 ASSLERYEQY
TRBJ1-1 11 TRBV28 ASSFSWATEAF
TRBJ2-1 13 TRBV6-5 ASSVGTSGRTEQF
TRBJ2-7 12 TRBV5-8 ASTMAGRGYEQY
TRBJ1-1 11 TRBV7-3 ASSLGTHTEAF
TRBJ2-7 13 TRBV27 ASSLVWGNDYEQY
TRBJ2-1 10 TRBV7-9 ASSPGGNEQF
TRBJ1-5 13 TRBV28 ASSTPDTGSSPQH
TRBJ2-5 10 TRBV9 ASGAGQETQY